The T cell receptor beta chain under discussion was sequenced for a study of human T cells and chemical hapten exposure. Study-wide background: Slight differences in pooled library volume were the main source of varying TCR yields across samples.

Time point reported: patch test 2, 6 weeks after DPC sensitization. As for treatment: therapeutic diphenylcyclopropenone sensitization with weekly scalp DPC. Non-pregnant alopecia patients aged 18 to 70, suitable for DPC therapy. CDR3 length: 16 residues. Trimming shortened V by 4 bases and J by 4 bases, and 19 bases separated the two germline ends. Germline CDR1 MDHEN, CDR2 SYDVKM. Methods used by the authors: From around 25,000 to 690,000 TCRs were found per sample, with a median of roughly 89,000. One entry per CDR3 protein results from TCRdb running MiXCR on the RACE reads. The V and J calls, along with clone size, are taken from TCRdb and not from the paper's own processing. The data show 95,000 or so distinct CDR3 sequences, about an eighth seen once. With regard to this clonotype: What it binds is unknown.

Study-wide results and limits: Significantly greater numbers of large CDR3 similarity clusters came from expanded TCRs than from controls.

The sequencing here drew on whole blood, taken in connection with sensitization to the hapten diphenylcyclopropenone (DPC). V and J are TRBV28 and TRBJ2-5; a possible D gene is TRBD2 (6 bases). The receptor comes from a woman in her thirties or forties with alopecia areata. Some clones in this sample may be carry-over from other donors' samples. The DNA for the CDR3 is TGTGCCAGCAGTTCCACTAACCCGGGACTTCTAGAGACCCAGTACTTC. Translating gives CASSSTNPGLLETQYF.